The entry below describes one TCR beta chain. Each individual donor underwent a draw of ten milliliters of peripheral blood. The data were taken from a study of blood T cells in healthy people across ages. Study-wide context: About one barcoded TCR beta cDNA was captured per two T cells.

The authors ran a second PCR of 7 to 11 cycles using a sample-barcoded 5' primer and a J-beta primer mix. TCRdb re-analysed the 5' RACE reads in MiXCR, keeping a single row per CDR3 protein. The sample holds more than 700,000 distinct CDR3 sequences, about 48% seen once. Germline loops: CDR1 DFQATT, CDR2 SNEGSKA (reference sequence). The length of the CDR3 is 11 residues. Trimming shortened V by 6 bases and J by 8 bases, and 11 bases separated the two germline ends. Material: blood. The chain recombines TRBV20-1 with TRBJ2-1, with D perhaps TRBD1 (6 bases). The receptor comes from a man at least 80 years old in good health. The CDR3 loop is CSALQGYEQFF. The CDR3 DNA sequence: TGCAGTGCCCTACAGGGCTATGAGCAGTTCTTC.